The clone carrying this T cell receptor beta chain came up once. Documented time point: before trial treatment. The data belong to a study of low-dose radiotherapy and immunotherapy resistance in tumors. Turning to the study itself: The schedule for Cohort 2 used 1 Gy per fraction every two weeks, which added up to 13 Gy over 26 weeks. Patients were treated with intravenous nivolumab at 240 mg every two weeks and were also dosed with ipilimumab at 1 mg/kg every six weeks. Intravenous cyclophosphamide at 200 mg/m2 preceded radiation and immunotherapy by one day, every two weeks. A dose of 300 mg of oral aspirin was taken by patients daily for four cycles from cycle 1 day 1.

cDNA synthesis used a TRAV/TRBV-specific primer set for both chains. The TCRs were subjected to amplification over roughly 18 PCR cycles employing a constant-region primer in conjunction with a V-primer adapter. TCRdb independently ran MiXCR on the reads; one entry per CDR3 protein. The sample comprises 55,000 to 65,000 distinct CDR3 sequences, more than 20% of which are singletons, and about 6.6% rests with the top ten. Trimming left V 4 bases short and J 1 base short, with 9 bases between. The CDR3 contains 14 residues. The V gene is TRBV23-1, the J gene TRBJ2-3; D remains ambiguous. Being an ORF, TRBV23-1 has a function that is uncertain. This TCR came from a male donor with rectosigmoid adenocarcinoma. The material was PBMCs, obtained before treatment. Here the CDR3 DNA reads TGCGCCAGCAGTCGCGATATAGGCACAGATACGCAGTATTTT. As protein: CASSRDIGTDTQYF.